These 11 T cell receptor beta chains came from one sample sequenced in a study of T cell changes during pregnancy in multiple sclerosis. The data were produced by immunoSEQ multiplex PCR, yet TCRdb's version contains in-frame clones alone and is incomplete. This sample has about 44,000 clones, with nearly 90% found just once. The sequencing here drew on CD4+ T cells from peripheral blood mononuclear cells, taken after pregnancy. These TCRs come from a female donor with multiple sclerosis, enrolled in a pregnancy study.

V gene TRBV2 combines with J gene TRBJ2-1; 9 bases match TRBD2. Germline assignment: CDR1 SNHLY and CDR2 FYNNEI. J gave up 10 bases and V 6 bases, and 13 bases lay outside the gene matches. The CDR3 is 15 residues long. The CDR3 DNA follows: TGTGCCAGCAGGGGAGCGGGAGGCCCCGCCAAGGAGCAGTTCTTC. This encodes CASRGAGGPAKEQFF.

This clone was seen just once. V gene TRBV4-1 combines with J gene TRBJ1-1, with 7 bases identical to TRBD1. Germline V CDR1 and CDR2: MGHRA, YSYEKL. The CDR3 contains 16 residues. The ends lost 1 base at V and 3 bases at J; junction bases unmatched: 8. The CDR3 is CASSQGTGLEYTEAFF. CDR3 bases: TGCGCCAGCAGCCAAGGGACAGGTTTGGAGTACACTGAAGCTTTCTTT.

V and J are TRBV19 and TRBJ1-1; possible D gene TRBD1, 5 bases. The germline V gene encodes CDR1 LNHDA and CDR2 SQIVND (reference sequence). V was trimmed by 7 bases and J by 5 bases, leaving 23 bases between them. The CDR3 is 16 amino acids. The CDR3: CASTRWEGRGNTEAFF. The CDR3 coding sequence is TGTGCCAGTACCCGGTGGGAGGGGCGCGGGAATACTGAAGCTTTCTTT.

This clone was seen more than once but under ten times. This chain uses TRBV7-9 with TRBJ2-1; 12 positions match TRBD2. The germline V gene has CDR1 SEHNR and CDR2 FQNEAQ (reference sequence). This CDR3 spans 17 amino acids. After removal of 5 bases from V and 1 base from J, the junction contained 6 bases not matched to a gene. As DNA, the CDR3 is TGTGCCAGCAGCCCGACTAGCGGGAGAGGGTCCTACAATGAGCAGTTCTTC. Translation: CASSPTSGRGSYNEQFF.

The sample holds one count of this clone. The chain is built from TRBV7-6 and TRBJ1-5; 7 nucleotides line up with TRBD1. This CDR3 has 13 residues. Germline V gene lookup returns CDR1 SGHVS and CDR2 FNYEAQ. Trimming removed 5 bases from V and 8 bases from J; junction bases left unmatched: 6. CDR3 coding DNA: TGTGCCAGCAGCGTAAACAGGGGAGAGCCCCAGCATTTT. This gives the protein CASSVNRGEPQHF.

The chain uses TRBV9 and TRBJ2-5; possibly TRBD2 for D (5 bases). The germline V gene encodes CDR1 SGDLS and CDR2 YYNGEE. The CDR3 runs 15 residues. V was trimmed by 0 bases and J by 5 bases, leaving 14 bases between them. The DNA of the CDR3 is TGTGCCAGCAGCGTAGGAAAACTAGTTACTGAGACCCAGTACTTC. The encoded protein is CASSVGKLVTETQYF.

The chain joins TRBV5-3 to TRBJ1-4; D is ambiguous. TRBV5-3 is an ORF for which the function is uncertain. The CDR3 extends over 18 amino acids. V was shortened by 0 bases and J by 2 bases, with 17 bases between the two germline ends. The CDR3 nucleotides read TGTGCCAGAAGCTTGGATAAGGAGGGTTTGTCGACTAATGAAAAACTGTTTTTT. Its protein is CARSLDKEGLSTNEKLFF.

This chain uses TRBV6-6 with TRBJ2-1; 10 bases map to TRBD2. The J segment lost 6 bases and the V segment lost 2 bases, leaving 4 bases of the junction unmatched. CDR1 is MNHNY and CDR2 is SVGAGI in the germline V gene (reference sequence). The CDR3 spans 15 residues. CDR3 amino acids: CASSYRLAGANEQFF. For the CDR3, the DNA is TGTGCCAGCAGTTACAGGCTAGCGGGAGCCAATGAGCAGTTCTTC.

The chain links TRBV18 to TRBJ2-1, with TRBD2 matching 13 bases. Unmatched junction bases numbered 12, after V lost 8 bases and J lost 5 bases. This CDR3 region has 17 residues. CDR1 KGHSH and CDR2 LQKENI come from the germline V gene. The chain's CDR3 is CASRPPRTSGSHNEQFF. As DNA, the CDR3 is TGTGCCAGCCGACCTCCTAGGACTAGCGGGAGTCACAATGAGCAGTTCTTC.

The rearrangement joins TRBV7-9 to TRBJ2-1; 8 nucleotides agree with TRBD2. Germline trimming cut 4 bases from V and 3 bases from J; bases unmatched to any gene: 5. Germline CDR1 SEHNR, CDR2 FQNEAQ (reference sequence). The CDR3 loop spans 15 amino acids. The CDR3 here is CASSSPGGDYNEQFF. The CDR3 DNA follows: TGTGCCAGCAGCTCCCCCGGGGGGGACTACAATGAGCAGTTCTTC. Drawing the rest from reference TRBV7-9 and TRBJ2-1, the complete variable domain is DTGVSQNPRHKITKRGQNVTFRCDPISEHNRLYWYRQTLGQGPEFLTYFQNEAQLEKSRLLSDRFSAERPKGSFSTLEIQRTEQGDSAMYLCASSSPGGDYNEQFFGPGTRLTVL.

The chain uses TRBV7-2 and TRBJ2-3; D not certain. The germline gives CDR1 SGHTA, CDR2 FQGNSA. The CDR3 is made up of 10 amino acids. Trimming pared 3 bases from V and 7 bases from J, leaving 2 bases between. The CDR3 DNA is TGTGCCAGCAGCTTCAATACGCAGTATTTT. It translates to CASSFNTQYF.